The rows below give T cell receptor beta chains drawn from one sample of a study of blood T cell repertoires in COVID-19. The method was immunoSEQ multiplex PCR; TCRdb's version includes in-frame clones alone and lacks a portion of them. The profile shows 90,000 to 150,000 clones, approximately 80% of them singletons. Sequencing input: peripheral blood. The receptors shown here come from a man in his fifties with acute or convalescent COVID-19. CDR3s include the opening cysteine and the closing phenylalanine or tryptophan. Fields, in order: D gene, CDR3 length, V gene, clone size, J gene, CDR3 protein, CDR3 DNA. The D gene is left open where the match is weak. Clone size is shown for a subset of rows, as once, few, many or a class of expanded clone.

.	16	TRBV5-1	.	TRBJ2-1	CASSLSAARTYNEQFF	TGCGCCAGCAGCTTGTCGGCGGCGCGAACCTACAATGAGCAGTTCTTC
TRBD1	13	TRBV27	.	TRBJ1-2	CASSHGTAYGYTF	TGTGCCAGCAGCCACGGGACAGCCTATGGCTACACCTTC
TRBD1	14	TRBV28	.	TRBJ1-2	CASRRDRPNYGYTF	TGTGCCAGCAGACGGGACAGGCCTAACTATGGCTACACCTTC
TRBD2	15	TRBV5-4	once	TRBJ2-7	CASRPGTSDSYEQYF	TGTGCCAGCAGGCCCGGGACTAGCGATTCCTACGAGCAGTACTTC
TRBD2	14	TRBV10-3	.	TRBJ2-5	CAIELAGGRETQYF	TGTGCCATCGAGCTAGCGGGGGGCCGGGAGACCCAGTACTTC
.	14	TRBV9	.	TRBJ2-7	CASSEDSGSYEQYF	TGTGCCAGCAGCGAGGACTCCGGATCCTACGAGCAGTACTTC
.	12	TRBV30	once	TRBJ2-7	CAWSKGDYEQYF	TGTGCCTGGAGTAAGGGAGACTACGAGCAGTACTTC
TRBD1	15	TRBV18	few	TRBJ1-4	CASSPTPRGSEKLFF	TGTGCCAGCTCACCAACCCCCAGGGGGAGTGAAAAACTGTTTTTT
TRBD1	13	TRBV29-1	.	TRBJ1-4	CSVGTGGNEKLFF	TGCAGCGTTGGGACAGGGGGTAATGAAAAACTGTTTTTT
.	12	TRBV28	.	TRBJ1-5	CASSFSNQPQHF	TGTGCCAGCAGTTTCTCCAATCAGCCCCAGCATTTT
TRBD1	15	TRBV11-1	.	TRBJ1-1	CASSPPTGADTEAFF	TGTGCCAGCAGCCCCCCGACAGGGGCGGACACTGAAGCTTTCTTT
.	15	TRBV5-1	.	TRBJ2-3	CASSLAVRGTDTQYF	TGCGCCAGCAGCTTGGCCGTCAGGGGCACAGATACGCAGTATTTT
TRBD2	15	TRBV6-5	.	TRBJ2-1	CASSLRTSGSGEQFF	TGTGCCAGCAGTTTGCGGACTAGCGGGAGTGGAGAGCAGTTCTTC
.	16	TRBV4-2	few	TRBJ1-5	CASSQKTGRGNQPQHF	TGTGCCAGCAGCCAAAAGACAGGTAGGGGCAATCAGCCCCAGCATTTT
.	14	TRBV24-1	.	TRBJ2-2	CATSDYSPTGELFF	TGTGCCACCAGTGATTATTCCCCTACCGGGGAGCTGTTTTTT
.	14	TRBV6-5	.	TRBJ2-2	CASSYGGPAGELFF	TGTGCCAGCAGTTACGGAGGGCCGGCCGGGGAGCTGTTTTTT
.	14	TRBV5-1	.	TRBJ2-7	CASSLGLDPIEQYF	TGCGCCAGCAGCTTGGGACTAGACCCTATTGAGCAGTACTTC
.	16	TRBV20-1	.	TRBJ1-6	CSASWRKEYYNSPLHF	TGCAGTGCTAGTTGGAGAAAGGAATACTATAATTCACCCCTCCACTTT
.	13	TRBV7-3	few	TRBJ1-6	CASSLDRNSPLHF	TGTGCCAGCAGCCTAGACAGGAATTCACCCCTCCACTTT
.	15	TRBV4-1	.	TRBJ1-5	CASSQDLTSVLPQHF	TGCGCCAGCAGCCAAGATTTGACATCGGTTTTGCCCCAGCATTTT
TRBD2	16	TRBV28	.	TRBJ2-1	CASSLSGLAAYNEQFF	TGTGCCAGCAGTTTATCGGGACTAGCGGCCTACAATGAGCAGTTCTTC
TRBD2	17	TRBV10-3	.	TRBJ2-3	CAISPRTSGVSTDTQYF	TGTGCCATCAGTCCGCGGACTAGCGGGGTGAGCACAGATACGCAGTATTTT
.	16	TRBV9	.	TRBJ2-5	CASSVGYSGHQETQYF	TGTGCCAGCAGCGTAGGTTATAGCGGACACCAAGAGACCCAGTACTTC
TRBD1	12	TRBV6-5	.	TRBJ1-5	CASTHLGTGNHF	TGTGCCAGCACTCACTTGGGGACAGGGAATCATTTT
TRBD1	15	TRBV7-6	.	TRBJ2-2	CASSAGTGWSGELFF	TGTGCCAGCAGCGCCGGGACAGGGTGGTCCGGGGAGCTGTTTTTT
.	15	TRBV3-1/TRBV3-2	.	TRBJ2-5	CASSQADKGGETQYF	TGTGCCAGCAGCCAAGCCGACAAAGGTGGGGAGACCCAGTACTTC
TRBD1	17	TRBV7-6	.	TRBJ1-1	CASSLSGQGVRNTEAFF	TGTGCCAGCAGCTTGAGTGGACAGGGTGTGAGGAACACTGAAGCTTTCTTT
TRBD2	13	TRBV10-3	.	TRBJ2-5	CATKGTTEETQYF	TGTGCCACCAAAGGGACTACTGAAGAGACCCAGTACTTC
TRBD1	15	TRBV18	.	TRBJ2-7	CASSPRDRGTYEQYF	TGTGCCAGCTCACCACGGGACAGGGGAACCTACGAGCAGTACTTC
TRBD1	12	TRBV19	.	TRBJ1-2	CASRTGNYGYTF	TGTGCCAGTAGGACAGGGAACTATGGCTACACCTTC
.	13	TRBV7-9	.	TRBJ2-3	CASSPVVTDTQYF	TGTGCCAGCAGCCCGGTAGTGACAGATACGCAGTATTTT
TRBD1	15	TRBV11-2	.	TRBJ2-7	CASSPWTGRSYEQYF	TGTGCCAGCAGCCCGTGGACAGGTCGGTCCTACGAGCAGTACTTC
TRBD1	13	TRBV12-3/TRBV12-4	few	TRBJ1-1	CASRGQGDTEAFF	TGTGCCAGCAGAGGACAGGGGGACACTGAAGCTTTCTTT
TRBD2	15	TRBV7-9	.	TRBJ2-1	CASSFSGSSYNEQFF	TGTGCCAGCAGCTTTAGCGGGAGCTCCTACAATGAGCAGTTCTTC
TRBD1	15	TRBV28	few	TRBJ1-5	CASNNLDRENQPQHF	TGTGCCAGCAACAACTTGGACAGGGAAAACCAGCCCCAGCATTTT
TRBD1	16	TRBV28	.	TRBJ2-2	CASSLPDRARTGELFF	TGTGCCAGCAGTCTACCCGACAGGGCCAGGACCGGGGAGCTGTTTTTT
.	15	TRBV25-1	.	TRBJ1-4	CASSEKRGHLVKLFF	TGTGCCAGCAGTGAAAAAAGGGGACACCTCGTAAAACTGTTTTTT
.	15	TRBV27	.	TRBJ1-2	CASRLGDRLNYGYTF	TGTGCCAGCCGCCTCGGAGACAGACTTAACTATGGCTACACCTTC
.	14	TRBV6-5	.	TRBJ1-4	CATTQGHSNEKLFF	TGTGCCACCACACAGGGACACAGTAATGAAAAACTGTTTTTT
TRBD2	15	TRBV11-3	few	TRBJ2-7	CASSSWTSGIYEQYF	TGTGCCAGCAGCTCGTGGACTAGCGGAATCTACGAGCAGTACTTC
.	13	TRBV5-4	few	TRBJ1-1	CASSLAGGVEAFF	TGTGCCAGCAGCTTGGCCGGGGGAGTTGAAGCTTTCTTT
.	14	TRBV27	.	TRBJ2-7	CASSRGHLTYEQYF	TGTGCCAGCAGTCGAGGACACTTAACGTACGAGCAGTACTTC
TRBD1	16	TRBV5-1	.	TRBJ1-3	CASSLEGQGTGNTIYF	TGCGCCAGCAGCTTGGAGGGACAGGGAACTGGAAACACCATATATTTT
.	17	TRBV4-1	.	TRBJ2-7	CASSQDLGQSFTYEQYF	TGCGCCAGCAGCCAAGATCTGGGGCAGTCCTTTACCTACGAGCAGTACTTC
.	13	TRBV2	.	TRBJ1-1	CASTARQDTEAFF	TGTGCCAGCACCGCCCGACAGGACACTGAAGCTTTCTTT
TRBD2	18	TRBV4-1	.	TRBJ2-3	CASSQFGTSGSWTDTQYF	TGCGCCAGCAGCCAATTCGGGACTAGCGGGAGTTGGACAGATACGCAGTATTTT
TRBD1	13	TRBV6-5	.	TRBJ2-3	CASMGQLTDTQYF	TGTGCCAGCATGGGACAGCTCACAGATACGCAGTATTTT
TRBD1	15	TRBV15	.	TRBJ2-3	CATSGGQGAADTQYF	TGTGCCACCAGCGGGGGACAGGGGGCCGCAGATACGCAGTATTTT
TRBD1	13	TRBV5-6	.	TRBJ1-2	CASSYNRGDGYTF	TGTGCCAGCAGTTATAACAGGGGAGATGGCTACACCTTC
TRBD1	14	TRBV5-4	once	TRBJ2-7	CASSVGQGAYEQYF	TGTGCCAGCAGCGTGGGACAGGGGGCTTACGAGCAGTACTTC
TRBD2	18	TRBV10-3	few	TRBJ2-2	CATTSWLAGGRNTGELFF	TGTGCCACTACGTCGTGGCTAGCGGGGGGGCGGAACACCGGGGAGCTGTTTTTT
TRBD1	13	TRBV5-1	few	TRBJ1-1	CASRTRTGGEAFF	TGCGCCAGCAGAACACGGACAGGGGGCGAAGCTTTCTTT
TRBD2	15	TRBV5-5	.	TRBJ2-7	CASSLLVLAVVEQYF	TGTGCCAGCAGCTTGTTAGTACTAGCGGTAGTCGAGCAGTACTTC
TRBD1	15	TRBV7-9	.	TRBJ1-2	CASRYSPRQGLGYTF	TGTGCCAGCAGATATTCCCCGAGACAGGGGCTTGGCTACACCTTC
.	13	TRBV14	.	TRBJ2-4	CASSQDFGNIQYF	TGTGCCAGCAGCCAAGATTTCGGGAACATTCAGTACTTC
.	17	TRBV28	.	TRBJ2-3	CASSLGSGGLGTDTQYF	TGTGCCAGCAGTTTAGGGTCCGGAGGGCTTGGCACAGATACGCAGTATTTT
.	16	TRBV11-2	.	TRBJ2-5	CASSSRQDGLGETQYF	TGTGCCAGCAGCTCTAGACAGGACGGCTTAGGAGAGACCCAGTACTTC